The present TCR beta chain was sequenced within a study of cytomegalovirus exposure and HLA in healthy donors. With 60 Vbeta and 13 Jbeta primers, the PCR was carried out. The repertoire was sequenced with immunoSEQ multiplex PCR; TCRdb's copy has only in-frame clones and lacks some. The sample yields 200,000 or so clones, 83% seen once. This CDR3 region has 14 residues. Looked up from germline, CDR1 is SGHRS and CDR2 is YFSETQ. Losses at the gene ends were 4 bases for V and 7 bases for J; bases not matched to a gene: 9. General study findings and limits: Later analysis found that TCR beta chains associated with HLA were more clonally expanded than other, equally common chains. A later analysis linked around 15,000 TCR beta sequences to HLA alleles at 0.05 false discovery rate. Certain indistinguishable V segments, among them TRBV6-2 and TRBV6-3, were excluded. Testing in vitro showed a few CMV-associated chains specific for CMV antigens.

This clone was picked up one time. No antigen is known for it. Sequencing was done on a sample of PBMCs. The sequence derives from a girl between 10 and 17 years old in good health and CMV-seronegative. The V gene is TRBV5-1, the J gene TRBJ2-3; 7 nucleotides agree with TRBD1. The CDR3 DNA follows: TGCGCCAGCAGCCGAGTCACAGGGGACCATACGCAGTATTTT. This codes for CASSRVTGDHTQYF.